This is a list of T cell receptor beta chains from one sample in a study of shared clonotypes between healthy human individuals. Sequencing was performed with immunoSEQ multiplex PCR; in TCRdb, only in-frame clones are kept and a portion is missing. Of roughly 480,000 clones in the sample, around 80% were seen once. Material for sequencing was PBMCs. The receptors shown here come from a woman between 40 and 55 years old in good health. Some clones in this sample may be carry-over from other donors' samples. Both conserved end residues are part of each CDR3. The order of the fields is V gene, D gene, clone size, J gene, CDR3 protein, CDR3 DNA. A D gene is named only where the DNA matches it firmly. Clone size is not always given. Where it is, it says once, few, many or a class for expanded clones.

TRBV10-1	NA	NA	TRBJ1-1	CASSQDGDTEAFF	TGCGCCAGCAGTCAAGACGGAGACACTGAAGCTTTCTTT
TRBV6-6	NA	NA	TRBJ2-6	CASSYDRSSGANVLTF	TGTGCCAGCAGTTACGACAGGAGCTCTGGGGCCAACGTCCTGACTTTC
TRBV5-1	NA	few	TRBJ2-7	CASSKTGPYEQYF	TGCGCCAGCAGCAAGACAGGCCCCTACGAGCAGTACTTC
TRBV9	TRBD1	NA	TRBJ2-5	CASSDQTGGGETQYF	TGTGCCAGCAGCGACCAGACAGGGGGTGGGGAGACCCAGTACTTC
TRBV5-6	NA	NA	TRBJ1-1	CASSLAGRGEAFF	TGTGCCAGCAGCTTGGCCGGAAGAGGGGAAGCTTTCTTT
TRBV5-1	TRBD2	NA	TRBJ2-1	CASSLLLAGAGAEQFF	TGCGCCAGCAGCTTGTTACTAGCGGGAGCGGGGGCGGAGCAGTTCTTC
TRBV18	NA	NA	TRBJ1-3	CASSPPGRSGNTIYF	TGTGCCAGCTCACCCCCCGGCCGCTCTGGAAACACCATATATTTT
TRBV27	NA	NA	TRBJ2-7	CASSPRRGAAYEQYF	TGTGCCAGCAGTCCTCGGAGAGGGGCGGCCTACGAGCAGTACTTC
TRBV4-1	NA	NA	TRBJ2-1	CASSQGVGVKLSEQFF	TGCGCCAGCAGCCAAGGCGTAGGGGTGAAGCTTTCCGAGCAGTTCTTC
TRBV2	NA	many	TRBJ2-5	CASRETQYF	TGTGCCAGCAGGGAGACCCAGTACTTC
TRBV5-5	TRBD1	NA	TRBJ1-5	CASSGDSNQPQHF	TGTGCCAGCAGCGGGGACAGTAATCAGCCCCAGCATTTT
TRBV18	TRBD2	NA	TRBJ2-3	CASSPRASGRTDTQYF	TGTGCCAGCTCACCTCGGGCTAGCGGGAGAACAGATACGCAGTATTTT
TRBV2	NA	NA	TRBJ1-1	CASIGVPNTEAFF	TGTGCCAGCATAGGAGTCCCGAACACTGAAGCTTTCTTT
TRBV9	NA	NA	TRBJ2-7	CASSAQEDPIIYEQYF	TGTGCCAGCAGCGCCCAAGAAGACCCAATAATCTACGAGCAGTACTTC
TRBV6-5	NA	NA	TRBJ2-5	CASSYAGGETQYF	TGTGCCAGCAGTTACGCCGGGGGAGAGACCCAGTACTTC
TRBV4-3	NA	NA	TRBJ2-6	CASSQAYLRSGANVLTF	TGCGCCAGCAGCCAAGCATACCTTCGCTCTGGGGCCAACGTCCTGACTTTC
TRBV6-1	NA	NA	TRBJ1-2	CASSEGGGHYGYTF	TGTGCCAGCAGTGAAGGGGGAGGCCACTATGGCTACACCTTC
TRBV29-1	NA	NA	TRBJ2-3	CSVEASRDTQYF	TGCAGCGTTGAAGCCTCCAGAGATACGCAGTATTTT
TRBV5-1	NA	NA	TRBJ2-3	CASSTSATTDTQYF	TGCGCCAGCAGTACAAGCGCAACCACAGATACGCAGTATTTT
TRBV2	TRBD1	NA	TRBJ1-2	CAIPRTGTGYTF	TGTGCCATCCCTCGGACAGGGACCGGCTACACCTTC
TRBV7-2	NA	once	TRBJ1-3	CASSLAPGGTGNTIYF	TGTGCCAGCAGCTTAGCCCCAGGTGGGACCGGAAACACCATATATTTT
TRBV5-1	TRBD2	NA	TRBJ2-2	CASSPPVAGAAGELFF	TGCGCCAGCAGCCCCCCGGTAGCGGGAGCGGCCGGGGAGCTGTTTTTT
TRBV6-5	NA	NA	TRBJ1-2	CASSYSMGVGYGYTF	TGTGCCAGCAGTTATTCCATGGGGGTTGGATATGGCTACACCTTC
TRBV19	TRBD2	NA	TRBJ2-7	CASSLHRAGGSYEQYF	TGTGCCAGTAGTTTGCATCGAGCGGGGGGATCCTACGAGCAGTACTTC
TRBV29-1	NA	once	TRBJ2-7	CSVEEYGGTYEQYF	TGCAGCGTTGAAGAATATGGCGGCACCTACGAGCAGTACTTC
TRBV5-4	TRBD2	NA	TRBJ2-3	CASSSGLAGGEDTQYF	TGTGCCAGCAGCTCGGGACTAGCGGGAGGAGAAGATACGCAGTATTTT
TRBV28	NA	NA	TRBJ2-1	CASSLLTSAEEGYNEQFF	TGTGCCAGCAGTTTACTAACCTCAGCGGAGGAGGGGTACAATGAGCAGTTCTTC
TRBV5-1	NA	NA	TRBJ1-1	CASRPGLQTEAFF	TGCGCCAGCAGGCCGGGCCTACAGACTGAAGCTTTCTTT
TRBV4-1	TRBD1	NA	TRBJ1-6	CASSQRDSRSSYNSPLHF	TGCGCCAGCAGCCAACGGGACAGTCGGAGCTCCTATAATTCACCCCTCCACTTT
TRBV2	NA	NA	TRBJ2-1	CASSETTLVEQFF	TGTGCCAGCAGTGAAACAACTCTCGTGGAGCAGTTCTTC
TRBV7-8	TRBD1	NA	TRBJ1-6	CASSKGQDNSPLHF	TGTGCCAGCAGCAAGGGACAGGATAATTCACCCCTCCACTTT
TRBV7-2	NA	NA	TRBJ2-3	CASSLAEVFTDTQYF	TGTGCCAGCAGCTTAGCTGAAGTCTTCACAGATACGCAGTATTTT
TRBV27	TRBD2	NA	TRBJ2-3	CASSPGLAGGGGPSTDTQYF	TGTGCCAGCAGTCCTGGACTAGCGGGAGGAGGGGGGCCTAGCACAGATACGCAGTATTTT
TRBV6-5	NA	NA	TRBJ1-5	CASSWTRDSNQPQHF	TGTGCCAGCAGCTGGACACGGGATAGCAATCAGCCCCAGCATTTT
TRBV6-5	NA	NA	TRBJ1-1	CASSSPRWTEAFF	TGTGCCAGCAGCTCCCCCAGGTGGACTGAAGCTTTCTTT
TRBV7-3	TRBD2	few	TRBJ2-1	CASSLTGASGNEQFF	TGTGCCAGCAGCTTAACGGGCGCTAGCGGGAACGAGCAGTTCTTC
TRBV5-6	TRBD2	NA	TRBJ2-3	CASSPPRGGTDTQYF	TGTGCCAGCAGCCCCCCCCGGGGGGGCACAGATACGCAGTATTTT
TRBV7-9	NA	NA	TRBJ2-1	CASSLALVNEQFF	TGTGCCAGCAGCTTAGCGCTAGTAAATGAGCAGTTCTTC
TRBV6-1	NA	NA	TRBJ1-6	CASSEYGGSNSPLHF	TGTGCCAGCAGTGAATATGGGGGTTCTAATTCACCCCTCCACTTT
TRBV7-9	NA	NA	TRBJ1-1	CASSLGQGNTEAFF	TGTGCCAGCAGCTTAGGGCAGGGGAACACTGAAGCTTTCTTT
TRBV4-1	NA	once	TRBJ1-3	CASSQEKAVSGNTIYF	TGCGCCAGCAGCCAAGAAAAGGCGGTCTCTGGAAACACCATATATTTT
TRBV6-1	TRBD2	NA	TRBJ2-7	CASSDLAGPYEQYF	TGTGCCAGCAGTGACCTAGCGGGCCCCTACGAGCAGTACTTC